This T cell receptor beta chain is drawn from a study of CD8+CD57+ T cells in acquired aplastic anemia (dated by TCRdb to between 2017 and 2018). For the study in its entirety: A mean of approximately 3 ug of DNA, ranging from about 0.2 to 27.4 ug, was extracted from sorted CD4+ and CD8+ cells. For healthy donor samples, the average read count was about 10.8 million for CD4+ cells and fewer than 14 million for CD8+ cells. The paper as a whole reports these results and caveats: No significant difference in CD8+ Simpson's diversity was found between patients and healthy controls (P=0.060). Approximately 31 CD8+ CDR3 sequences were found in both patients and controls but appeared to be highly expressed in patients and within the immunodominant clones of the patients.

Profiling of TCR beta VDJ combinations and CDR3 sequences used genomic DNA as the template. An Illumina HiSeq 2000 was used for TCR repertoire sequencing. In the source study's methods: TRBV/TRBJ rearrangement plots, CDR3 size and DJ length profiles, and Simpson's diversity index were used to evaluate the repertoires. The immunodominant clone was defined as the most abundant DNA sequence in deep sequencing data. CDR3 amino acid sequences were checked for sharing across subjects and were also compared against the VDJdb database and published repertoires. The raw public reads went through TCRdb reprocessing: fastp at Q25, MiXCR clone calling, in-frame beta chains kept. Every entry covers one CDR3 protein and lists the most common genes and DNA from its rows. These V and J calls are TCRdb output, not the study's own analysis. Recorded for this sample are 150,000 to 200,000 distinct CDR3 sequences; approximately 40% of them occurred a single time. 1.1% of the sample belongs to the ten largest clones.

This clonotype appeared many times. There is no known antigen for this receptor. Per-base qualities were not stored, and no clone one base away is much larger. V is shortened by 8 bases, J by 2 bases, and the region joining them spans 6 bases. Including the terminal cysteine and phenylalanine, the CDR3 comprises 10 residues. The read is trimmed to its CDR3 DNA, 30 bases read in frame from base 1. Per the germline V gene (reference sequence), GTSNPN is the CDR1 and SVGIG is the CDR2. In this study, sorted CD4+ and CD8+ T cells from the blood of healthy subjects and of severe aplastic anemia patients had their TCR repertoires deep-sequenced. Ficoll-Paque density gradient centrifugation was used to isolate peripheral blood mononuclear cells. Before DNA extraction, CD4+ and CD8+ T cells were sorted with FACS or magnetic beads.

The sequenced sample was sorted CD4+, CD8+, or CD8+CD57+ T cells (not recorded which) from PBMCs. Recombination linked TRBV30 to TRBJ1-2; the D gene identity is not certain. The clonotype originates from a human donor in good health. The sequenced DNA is TGTGCCCAACAGAACTATGGCTACACCTTC. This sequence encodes CAQQNYGYTF.